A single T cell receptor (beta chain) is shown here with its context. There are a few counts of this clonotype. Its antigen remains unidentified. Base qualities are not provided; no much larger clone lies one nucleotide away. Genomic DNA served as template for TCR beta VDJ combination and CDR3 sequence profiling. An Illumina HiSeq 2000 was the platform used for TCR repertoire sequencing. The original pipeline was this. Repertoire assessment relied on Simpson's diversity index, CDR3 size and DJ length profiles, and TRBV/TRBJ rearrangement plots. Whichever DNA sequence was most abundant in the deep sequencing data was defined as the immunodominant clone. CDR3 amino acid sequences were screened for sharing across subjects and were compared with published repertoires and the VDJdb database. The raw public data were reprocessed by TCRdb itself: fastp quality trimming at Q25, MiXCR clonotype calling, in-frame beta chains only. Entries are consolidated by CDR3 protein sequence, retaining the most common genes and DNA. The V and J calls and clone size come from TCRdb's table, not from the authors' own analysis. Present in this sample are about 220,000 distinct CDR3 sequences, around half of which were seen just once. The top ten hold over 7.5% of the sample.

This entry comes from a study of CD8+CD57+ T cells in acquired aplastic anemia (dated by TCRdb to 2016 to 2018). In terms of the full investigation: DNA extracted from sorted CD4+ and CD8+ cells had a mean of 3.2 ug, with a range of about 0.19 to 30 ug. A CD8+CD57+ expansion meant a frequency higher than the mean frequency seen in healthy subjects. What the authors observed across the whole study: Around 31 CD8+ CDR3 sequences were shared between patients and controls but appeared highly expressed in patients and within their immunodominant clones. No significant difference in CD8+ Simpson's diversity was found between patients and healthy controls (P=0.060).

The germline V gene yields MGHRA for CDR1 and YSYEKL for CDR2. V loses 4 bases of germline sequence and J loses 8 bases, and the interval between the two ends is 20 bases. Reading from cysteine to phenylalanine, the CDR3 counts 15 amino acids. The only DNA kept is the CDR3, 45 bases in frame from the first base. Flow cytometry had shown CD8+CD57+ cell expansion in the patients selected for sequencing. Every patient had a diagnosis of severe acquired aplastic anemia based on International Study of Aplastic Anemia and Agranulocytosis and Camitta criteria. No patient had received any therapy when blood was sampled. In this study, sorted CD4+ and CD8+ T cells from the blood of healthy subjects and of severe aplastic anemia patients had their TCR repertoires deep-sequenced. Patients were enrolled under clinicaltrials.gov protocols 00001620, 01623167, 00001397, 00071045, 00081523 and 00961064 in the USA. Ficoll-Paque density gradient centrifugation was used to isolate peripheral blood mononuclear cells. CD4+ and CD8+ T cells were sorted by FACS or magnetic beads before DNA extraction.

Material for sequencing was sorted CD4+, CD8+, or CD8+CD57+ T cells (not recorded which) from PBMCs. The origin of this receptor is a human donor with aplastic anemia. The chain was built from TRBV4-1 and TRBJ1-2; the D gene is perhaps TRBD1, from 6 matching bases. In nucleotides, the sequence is TGCGCCAGCAGCCTGAGAGGCCTCGACAGGAGCGGCTACACCTTC. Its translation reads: CASSLRGLDRSGYTF.